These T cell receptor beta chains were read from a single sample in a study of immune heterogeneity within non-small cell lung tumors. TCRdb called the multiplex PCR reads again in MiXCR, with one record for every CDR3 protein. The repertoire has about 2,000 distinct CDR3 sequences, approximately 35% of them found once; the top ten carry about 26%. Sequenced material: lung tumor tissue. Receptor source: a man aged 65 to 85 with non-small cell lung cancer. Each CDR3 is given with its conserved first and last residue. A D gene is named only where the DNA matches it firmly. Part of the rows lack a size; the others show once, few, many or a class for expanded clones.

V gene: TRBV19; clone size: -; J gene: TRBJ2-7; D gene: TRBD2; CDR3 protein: CASNARAGGNEQYF; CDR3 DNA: TGTGCCAGTAATGCACGAGCGGGAGGTAACGAGCAGTACTTC
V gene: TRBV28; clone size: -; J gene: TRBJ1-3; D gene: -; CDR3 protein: CASSPALDGGGNTIYF; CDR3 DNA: TGTGCCAGCAGCCCTGCCCTAGATGGGGGGGGAAACACCATATATTTT
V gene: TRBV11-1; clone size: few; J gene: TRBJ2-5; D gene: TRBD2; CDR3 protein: CASNTGLAGYQETQYF; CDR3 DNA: TGTGCCAGCAACACGGGACTAGCGGGGTACCAAGAGACCCAGTACTTC
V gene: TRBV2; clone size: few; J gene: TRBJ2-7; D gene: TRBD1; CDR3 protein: CASSAGDRGPLEEQYF; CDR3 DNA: TGTGCCAGCAGTGCCGGGGACAGGGGCCCATTAGAGGAGCAGTACTTC
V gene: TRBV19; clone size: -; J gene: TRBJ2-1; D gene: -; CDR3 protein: CASSFVDHEQFF; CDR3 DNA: TGTGCCAGTAGTTTCGTCGACCATGAGCAGTTCTTC
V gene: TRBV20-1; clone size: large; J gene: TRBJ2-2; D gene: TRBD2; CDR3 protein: CSARDLQRGPLSTGELFF; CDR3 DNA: TGCAGTGCTAGAGATCTTCAGCGGGGGCCCCTATCCACCGGGGAGCTGTTTTTT
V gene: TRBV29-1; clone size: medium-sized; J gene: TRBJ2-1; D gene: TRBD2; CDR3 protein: CSVGKLAGGGEQFF; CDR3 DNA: TGCAGCGTTGGAAAACTAGCGGGAGGGGGTGAGCAGTTCTTC
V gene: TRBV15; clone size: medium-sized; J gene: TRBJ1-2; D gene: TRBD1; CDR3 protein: CATSRGDRVGDGYTF; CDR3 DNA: TGTGCCACCAGCAGAGGGGACAGGGTGGGAGATGGCTACACCTTC
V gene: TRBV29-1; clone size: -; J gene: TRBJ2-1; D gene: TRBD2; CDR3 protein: CSVVRGGRYNEQFF; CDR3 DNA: TGCAGCGTTGTTCGGGGGGGCCGTTACAATGAGCAGTTCTTC
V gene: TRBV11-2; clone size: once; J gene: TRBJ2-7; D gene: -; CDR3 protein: CASSLDQYPAYEQYF; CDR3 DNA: TGTGCCAGCAGCTTAGATCAGTATCCCGCCTACGAGCAGTACTTC
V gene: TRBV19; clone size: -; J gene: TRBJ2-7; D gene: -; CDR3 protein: CASSVRPVEVPTEQYF; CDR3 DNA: TGTGCCAGTAGTGTTAGACCCGTGGAAGTACCCACCGAGCAGTACTTC
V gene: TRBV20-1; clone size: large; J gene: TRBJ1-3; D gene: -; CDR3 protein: CSARGKRGAGNTIYF; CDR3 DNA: TGCAGTGCTAGGGGGAAGCGAGGGGCTGGAAACACCATATATTTT
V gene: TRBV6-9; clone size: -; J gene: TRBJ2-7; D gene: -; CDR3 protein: CASSYGETYEQYF; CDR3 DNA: TGTGCCAGCAGTTACGGGGAAACCTACGAGCAGTACTTC
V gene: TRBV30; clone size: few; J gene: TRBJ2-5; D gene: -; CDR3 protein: CAWRSPWEETQYF; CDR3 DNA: TGTGCCTGGAGGTCCCCTTGGGAAGAGACCCAGTACTTC
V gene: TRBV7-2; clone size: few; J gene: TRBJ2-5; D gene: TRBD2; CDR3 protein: CASSRNSGSRGETQYF; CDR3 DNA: TGTGCCAGCAGCCGAAATAGCGGGAGCAGGGGAGAGACCCAGTACTTC
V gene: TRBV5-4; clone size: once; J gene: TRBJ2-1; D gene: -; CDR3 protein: CASSLALPGTPSNEQFF; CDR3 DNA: TGTGCCAGCAGCTTGGCTCTCCCCGGGACCCCAAGCAATGAGCAGTTCTTC
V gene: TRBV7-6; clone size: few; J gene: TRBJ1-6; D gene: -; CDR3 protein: CASSGMNSPLHF; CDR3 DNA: TGTGCCAGCAGCGGAATGAATTCACCCCTCCACTTT
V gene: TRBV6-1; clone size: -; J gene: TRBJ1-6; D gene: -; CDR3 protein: CASSETGVTPLHF; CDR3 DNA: TGTGCCAGCAGTGAAACGGGTGTGACACCCCTCCACTTT
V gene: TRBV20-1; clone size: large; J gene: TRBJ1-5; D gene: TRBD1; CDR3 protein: CSARDPLQGSNQPQHF; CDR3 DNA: TGCAGTGCTAGAGACCCCCTACAGGGGAGCAATCAGCCCCAGCATTTT
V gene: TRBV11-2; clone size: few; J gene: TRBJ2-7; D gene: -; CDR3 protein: CASSLDRTTNYEQYF; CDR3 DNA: TGTGCCAGCAGCTTAGATCGCACAACTAATTACGAGCAGTACTTC
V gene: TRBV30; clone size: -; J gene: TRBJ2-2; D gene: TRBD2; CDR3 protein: CAWTSGGRTRELFF; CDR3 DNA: TGTGCCTGGACTAGCGGGGGGCGGACCAGGGAGCTGTTTTTT
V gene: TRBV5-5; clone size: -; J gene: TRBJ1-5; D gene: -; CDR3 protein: CASSGGTGKYSNQPQHF; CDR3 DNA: TGTGCCAGCAGCGGGGGAACAGGGAAATATAGCAATCAGCCCCAGCATTTT
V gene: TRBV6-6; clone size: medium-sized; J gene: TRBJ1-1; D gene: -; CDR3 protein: CASSYSIGRQGIAFF; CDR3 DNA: TGTGCCAGCAGTTACTCGATTGGGAGGCAAGGGATAGCTTTCTTT
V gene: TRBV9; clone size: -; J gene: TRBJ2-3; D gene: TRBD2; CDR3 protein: CASSVDLAGVVDTQYF; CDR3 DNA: TGTGCCAGCAGCGTAGACCTAGCGGGAGTGGTAGATACGCAGTATTTT